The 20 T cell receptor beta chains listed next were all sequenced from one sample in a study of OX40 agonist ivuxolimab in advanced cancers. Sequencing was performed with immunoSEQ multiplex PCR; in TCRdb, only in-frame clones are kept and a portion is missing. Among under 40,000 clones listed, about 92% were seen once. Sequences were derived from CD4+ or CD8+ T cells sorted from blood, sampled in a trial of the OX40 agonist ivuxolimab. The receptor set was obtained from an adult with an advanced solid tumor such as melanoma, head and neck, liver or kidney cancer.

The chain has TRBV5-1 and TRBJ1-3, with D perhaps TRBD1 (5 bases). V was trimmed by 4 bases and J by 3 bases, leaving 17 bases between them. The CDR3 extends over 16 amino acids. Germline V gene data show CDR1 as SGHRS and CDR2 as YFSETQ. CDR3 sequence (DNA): TGCGCCAGCAGCCTACGACAGACCCAGAATGGAAACACCATATATTTT. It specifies CASSLRQTQNGNTIYF.

CDR3 amino acids: CASSPPDRADIQYF. The CDR3 DNA follows: TGTGCCAGCTCACCCCCCGACAGGGCCGACATTCAGTACTTC. The chain has TRBV18 and TRBJ2-4; 7 bases align to TRBD1. The V gene end was trimmed by 3 bases and the J gene end by 8 bases; junction bases not matched to a gene: 7. The germline V gene encodes CDR1 KGHSH and CDR2 LQKENI. The CDR3 runs 14 residues.

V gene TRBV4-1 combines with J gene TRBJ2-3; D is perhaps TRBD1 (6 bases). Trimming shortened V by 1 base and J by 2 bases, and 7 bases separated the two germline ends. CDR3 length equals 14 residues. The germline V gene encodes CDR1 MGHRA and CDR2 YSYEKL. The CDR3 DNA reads TGCGCCAGCAGCCAAGGGACAGTCACAGATACGCAGTATTTT. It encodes CASSQGTVTDTQYF.

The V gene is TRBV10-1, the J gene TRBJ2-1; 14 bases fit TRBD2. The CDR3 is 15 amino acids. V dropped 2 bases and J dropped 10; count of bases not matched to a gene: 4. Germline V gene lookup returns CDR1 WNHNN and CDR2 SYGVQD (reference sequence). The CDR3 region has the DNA TGCGCCAGCAGTGAGGGACTAGCGGGGGGTTTGGAGCAGTTCTTC. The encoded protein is CASSEGLAGGLEQFF.

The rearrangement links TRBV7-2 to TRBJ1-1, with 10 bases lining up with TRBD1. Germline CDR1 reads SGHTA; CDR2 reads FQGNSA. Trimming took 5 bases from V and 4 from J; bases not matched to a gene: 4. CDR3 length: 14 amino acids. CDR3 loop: CASSLRQGATEAFF. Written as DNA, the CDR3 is TGTGCCAGCAGCCTGAGACAGGGGGCCACTGAAGCTTTCTTT.

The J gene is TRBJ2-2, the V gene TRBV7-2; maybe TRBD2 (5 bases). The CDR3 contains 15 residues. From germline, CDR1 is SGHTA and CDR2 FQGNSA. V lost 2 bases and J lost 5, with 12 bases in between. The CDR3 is CASSLIGEVTGELFF. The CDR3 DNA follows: TGTGCCAGCAGCTTAATCGGGGAAGTGACCGGGGAGCTGTTTTTT.

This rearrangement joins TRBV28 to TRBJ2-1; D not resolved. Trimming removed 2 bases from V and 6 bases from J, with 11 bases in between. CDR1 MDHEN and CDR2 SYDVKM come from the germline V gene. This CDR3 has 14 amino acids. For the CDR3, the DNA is TGTGCCAGCAGTTTAATGATTCCTCCCAATGAGCAGTTCTTC. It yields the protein CASSLMIPPNEQFF.

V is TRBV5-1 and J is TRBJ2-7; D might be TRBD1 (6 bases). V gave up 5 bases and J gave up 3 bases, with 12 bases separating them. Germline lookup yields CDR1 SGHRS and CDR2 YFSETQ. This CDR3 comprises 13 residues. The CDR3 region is CASRGTTDYEQYF. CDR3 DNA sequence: TGCGCCAGCAGGGGGACAACTGACTACGAGCAGTACTTC. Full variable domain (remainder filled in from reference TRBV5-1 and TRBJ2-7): KAGVTQTPRYLIKTRGQQVTLSCSPISGHRSVSWYQQTPGQGLQFLFEYFSETQRNKGNFPGRFSGRQFSNSRSEMNVSTLELGDSALYLCASRGTTDYEQYFGPGTRLTVT.

This chain's CDR3 is CASSPPAGYTGELFF. The CDR3 DNA reads as TGTGCCAGCTCACCACCGGCGGGATACACCGGGGAGCTGTTTTTT. V is TRBV18 and J is TRBJ2-2; possible D gene TRBD2, 6 bases. V was cut by 0 bases and J by 3 bases, with 8 bases left in between. There are 15 residues in the CDR3. The germline V gene encodes CDR1 KGHSH and CDR2 LQKENI.

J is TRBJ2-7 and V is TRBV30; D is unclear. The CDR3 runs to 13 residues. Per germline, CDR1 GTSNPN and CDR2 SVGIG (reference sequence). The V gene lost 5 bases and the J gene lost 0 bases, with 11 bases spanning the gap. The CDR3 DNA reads TGTGCCTGGGCCCGTCCGGGCTCCTACGAGCAGTACTTC. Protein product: CAWARPGSYEQYF.

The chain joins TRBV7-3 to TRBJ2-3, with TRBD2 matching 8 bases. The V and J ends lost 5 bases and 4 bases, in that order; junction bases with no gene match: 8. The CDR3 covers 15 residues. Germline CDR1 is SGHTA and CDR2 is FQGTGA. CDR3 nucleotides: TGTGCCAGCAGCAAGCCGGGACTAGTGCCAGATACGCAGTATTTT. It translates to CASSKPGLVPDTQYF.

DNA for the CDR3: TGTGCCATCAGTGAGTCGACAGGGGGGACTAGCACAGATACGCAGTATTTT. Amino acid sequence: CAISESTGGTSTDTQYF. The chain links TRBV10-3 to TRBJ2-3; 9 nucleotides align to TRBD1. Germline loops: CDR1 ENHRY, CDR2 SYGVKD. After removal of 0 bases from V and 0 bases from J, the junction contained 4 bases not matched to a gene. This CDR3 comprises 17 residues.

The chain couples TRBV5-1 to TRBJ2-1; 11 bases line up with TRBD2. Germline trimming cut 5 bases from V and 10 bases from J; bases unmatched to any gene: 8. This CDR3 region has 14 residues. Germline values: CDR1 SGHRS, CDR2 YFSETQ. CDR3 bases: TGCGCCAGCAGGGTCACTAGCGGGAGTTGGGAGCAGTTCTTC. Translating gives CASRVTSGSWEQFF.

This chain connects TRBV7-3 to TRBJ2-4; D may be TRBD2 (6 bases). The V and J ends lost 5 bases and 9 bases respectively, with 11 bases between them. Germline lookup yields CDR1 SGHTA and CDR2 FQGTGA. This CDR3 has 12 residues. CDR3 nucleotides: TGTGCCAGCAGCACATCCGGGGGCATTCAGTACTTC. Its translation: CASSTSGGIQYF.

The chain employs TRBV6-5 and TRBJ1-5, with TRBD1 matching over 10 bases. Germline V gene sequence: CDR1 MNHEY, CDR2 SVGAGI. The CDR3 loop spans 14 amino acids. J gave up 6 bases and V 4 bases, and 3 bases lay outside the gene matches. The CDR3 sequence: CASSWTGGSQPQHF. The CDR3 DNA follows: TGTGCCAGCAGTTGGACAGGGGGAAGTCAGCCCCAGCATTTT.

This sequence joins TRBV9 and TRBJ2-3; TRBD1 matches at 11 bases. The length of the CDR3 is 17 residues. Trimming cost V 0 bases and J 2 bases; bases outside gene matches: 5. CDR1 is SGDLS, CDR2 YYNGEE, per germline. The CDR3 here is CASSVAYGQGATDTQYF. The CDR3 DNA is TGTGCCAGCAGCGTAGCTTACGGACAGGGGGCCACAGATACGCAGTATTTT.

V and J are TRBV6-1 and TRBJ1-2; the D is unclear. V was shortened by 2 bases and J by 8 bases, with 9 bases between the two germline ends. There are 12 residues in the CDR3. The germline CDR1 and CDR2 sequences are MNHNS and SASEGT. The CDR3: CASSESPGGYTF. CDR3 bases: TGTGCCAGCAGTGAATCACCTGGGGGCTACACCTTC.

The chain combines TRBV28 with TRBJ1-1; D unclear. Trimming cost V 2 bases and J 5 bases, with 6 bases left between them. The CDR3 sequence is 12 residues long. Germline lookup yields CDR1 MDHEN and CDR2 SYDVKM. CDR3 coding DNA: TGTGCCAGCAGTTTAACAAGGACTGAAGCTTTCTTT. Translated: CASSLTRTEAFF.

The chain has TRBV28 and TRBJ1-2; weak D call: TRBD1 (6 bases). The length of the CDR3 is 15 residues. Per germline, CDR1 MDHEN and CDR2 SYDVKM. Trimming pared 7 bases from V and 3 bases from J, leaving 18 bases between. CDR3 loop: CASIFRTEPYYGYTF. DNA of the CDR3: TGTGCCAGCATTTTCCGGACAGAGCCCTACTATGGCTACACCTTC.

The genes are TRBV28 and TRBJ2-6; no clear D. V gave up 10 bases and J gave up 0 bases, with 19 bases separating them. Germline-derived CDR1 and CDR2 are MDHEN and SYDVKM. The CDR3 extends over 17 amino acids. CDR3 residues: CATTPRVRLSGANVLTF. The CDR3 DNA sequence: TGTGCCACCACTCCGAGAGTGCGACTCTCTGGGGCCAACGTCCTGACTTTC.